These T cell receptor beta chains were read from a single sample in a study of PD-L1 blockade in urothelial cancer. Generated by immunoSEQ multiplex PCR, the TCRdb table keeps only in-frame clones and is missing some. The table has 84,000 or so clones, over 75% seen once; the top ten hold under 15%. The sequencing here drew on PBMCs, taken around atezolizumab (anti-PD-L1) treatment. Receptors were obtained from a man aged 55-75 years with urothelial cancer. Each CDR3 is given with its conserved first and last residue. D genes are given only for firm matches. Expanded clones are given a class, and other clones once, few, many or no size at all.

length,D,J,V,size,CDR3,DNA
13,.,TRBJ2-5,TRBV5-1,.,CASSWDIQETQYF,TGCGCCAGCAGCTGGGACATCCAAGAGACCCAGTACTTC
14,.,TRBJ2-7,TRBV29-1,.,CSVEGLHGGYEQYF,TGCAGCGTTGAAGGACTGCACGGAGGCTACGAGCAGTACTTC
12,.,TRBJ2-5,TRBV28,.,CASEGGEETQYF,TGTGCCAGCGAGGGGGGGGAAGAGACCCAGTACTTC
14,.,TRBJ2-3,TRBV9,.,CASARSGFTDTQYF,TGTGCCAGCGCCAGGAGCGGTTTCACAGATACGCAGTATTTT
12,.,TRBJ2-1,TRBV18,.,CASSLTKSEQFF,TGTGCCAGCTCACTAACTAAGTCTGAGCAGTTCTTC
13,.,TRBJ1-2,TRBV2,.,CANSPPLNYGYTF,TGTGCCAACTCCCCTCCTCTTAACTATGGCTACACCTTC
14,.,TRBJ2-2,TRBV5-1,.,CASSLGGNTGELFF,TGCGCCAGCAGCTTAGGGGGGAACACCGGGGAGCTGTTTTTT
15,TRBD2,TRBJ2-1,TRBV7-9,.,CASSSNSGSMHEQFF,TGTGCCAGCAGCTCAAATAGCGGGAGTATGCATGAGCAGTTCTTC
14,TRBD2,TRBJ2-5,TRBV6-5,.,CASSYGLAQETQYF,TGTGCCAGCAGTTACGGACTAGCACAAGAGACCCAGTACTTC
16,TRBD1,TRBJ1-1,TRBV10-1,.,CASRTGTGHMNTEAFF,TGCGCCAGCAGGACCGGGACAGGGCACATGAACACTGAAGCTTTCTTT
15,TRBD1,TRBJ1-1,TRBV9,.,CASSVALRGPGEAFF,TGTGCCAGCAGCGTAGCTCTCAGGGGGCCAGGCGAAGCTTTCTTT
15,.,TRBJ2-7,TRBV27,.,CASSLRTGSPYEQYF,TGTGCCAGCAGTTTACGTACAGGGAGTCCCTACGAGCAGTACTTC
14,.,TRBJ1-5,TRBV6-5,.,CASSLDMESQPQHF,TGTGCCAGCAGCCTCGATATGGAGTCTCAGCCCCAGCATTTT
13,.,TRBJ1-1,TRBV28,few,CASSSGTRPEAFF,TGTGCCAGCAGTTCCGGGACTAGGCCTGAAGCTTTCTTT
15,TRBD2,TRBJ2-1,TRBV7-3,.,CASSSLAGAYNEQFF,TGTGCCAGCAGCTCACTAGCGGGGGCTTACAATGAGCAGTTCTTC
16,TRBD2,TRBJ2-1,TRBV9,.,CASSAHTSGVYNEQFF,TGTGCCAGCAGCGCACACACTAGCGGAGTATACAATGAGCAGTTCTTC
18,TRBD1,TRBJ1-2,TRBV2,.,CASNLRDSGFHLSKGYTF,TGTGCCAGCAACCTCCGGGACAGCGGGTTCCACCTGTCTAAGGGCTACACCTTC
16,.,TRBJ1-1,TRBV7-9,.,CASSYITGTINTEAFF,TGTGCCAGCAGCTATATAACAGGGACGATAAACACTGAAGCTTTCTTT
14,TRBD1,TRBJ2-7,TRBV2,.,CASSLRDRESEQYF,TGTGCCAGCAGTCTCCGGGACAGGGAGTCCGAGCAGTACTTC
11,TRBD1,TRBJ1-2,TRBV29-1,few,CSVAQGADYTF,TGCAGCGTTGCACAGGGGGCTGACTACACCTTC
12,TRBD1,TRBJ1-2,TRBV6-5,.,CASSGTGYGYTF,TGTGCCAGCAGTGGGACAGGGTATGGCTACACCTTC
11,.,TRBJ2-7,TRBV2,.,CASSPSYEQYF,TGTGCCAGCAGTCCATCCTACGAGCAGTACTTC
12,.,TRBJ1-2,TRBV28,.,CASSSHRDGYTF,TGTGCCAGCAGTTCCCACCGGGATGGCTACACCTTC